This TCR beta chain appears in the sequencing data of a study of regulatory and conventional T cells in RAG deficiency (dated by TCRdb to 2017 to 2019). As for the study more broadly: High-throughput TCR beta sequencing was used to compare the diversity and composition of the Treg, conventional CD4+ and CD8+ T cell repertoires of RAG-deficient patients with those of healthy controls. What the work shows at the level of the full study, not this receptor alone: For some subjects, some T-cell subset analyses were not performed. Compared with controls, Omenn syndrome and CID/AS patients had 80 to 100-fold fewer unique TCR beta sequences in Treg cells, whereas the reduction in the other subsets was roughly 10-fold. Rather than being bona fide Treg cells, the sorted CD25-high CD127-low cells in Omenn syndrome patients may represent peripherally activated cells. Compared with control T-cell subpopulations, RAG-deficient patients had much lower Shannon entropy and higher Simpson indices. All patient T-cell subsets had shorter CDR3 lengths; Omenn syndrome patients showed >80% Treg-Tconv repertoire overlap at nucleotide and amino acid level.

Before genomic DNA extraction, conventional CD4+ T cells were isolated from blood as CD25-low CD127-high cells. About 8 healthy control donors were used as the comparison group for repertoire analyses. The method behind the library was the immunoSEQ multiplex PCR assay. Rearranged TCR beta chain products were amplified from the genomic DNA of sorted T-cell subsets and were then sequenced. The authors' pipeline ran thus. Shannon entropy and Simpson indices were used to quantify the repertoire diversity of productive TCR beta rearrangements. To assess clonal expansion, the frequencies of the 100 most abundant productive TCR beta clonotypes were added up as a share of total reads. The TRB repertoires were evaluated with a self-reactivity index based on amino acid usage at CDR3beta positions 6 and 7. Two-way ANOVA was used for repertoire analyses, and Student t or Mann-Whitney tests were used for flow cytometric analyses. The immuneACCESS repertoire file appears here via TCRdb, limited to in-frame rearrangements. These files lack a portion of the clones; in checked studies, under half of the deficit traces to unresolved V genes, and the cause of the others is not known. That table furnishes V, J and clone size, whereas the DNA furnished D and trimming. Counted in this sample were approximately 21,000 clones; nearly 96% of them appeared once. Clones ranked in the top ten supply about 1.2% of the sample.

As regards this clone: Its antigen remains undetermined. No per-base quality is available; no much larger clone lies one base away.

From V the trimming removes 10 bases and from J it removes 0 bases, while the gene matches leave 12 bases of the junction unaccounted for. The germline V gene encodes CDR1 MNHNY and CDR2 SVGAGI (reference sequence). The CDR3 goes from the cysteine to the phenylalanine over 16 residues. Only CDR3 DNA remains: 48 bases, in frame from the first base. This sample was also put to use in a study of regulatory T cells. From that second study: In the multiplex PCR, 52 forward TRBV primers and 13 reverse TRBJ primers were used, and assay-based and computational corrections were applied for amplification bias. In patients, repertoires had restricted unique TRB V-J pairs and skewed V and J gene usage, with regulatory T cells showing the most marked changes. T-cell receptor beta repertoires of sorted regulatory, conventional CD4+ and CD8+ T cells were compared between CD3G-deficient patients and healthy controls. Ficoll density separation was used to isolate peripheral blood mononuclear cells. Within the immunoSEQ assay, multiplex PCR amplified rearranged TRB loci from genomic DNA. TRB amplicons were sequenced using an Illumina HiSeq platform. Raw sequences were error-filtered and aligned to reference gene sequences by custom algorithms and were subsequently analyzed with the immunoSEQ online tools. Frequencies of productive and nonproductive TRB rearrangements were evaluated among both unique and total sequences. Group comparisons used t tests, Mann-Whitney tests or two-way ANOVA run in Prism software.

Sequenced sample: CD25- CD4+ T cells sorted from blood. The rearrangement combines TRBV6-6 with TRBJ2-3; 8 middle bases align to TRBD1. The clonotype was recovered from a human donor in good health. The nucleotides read TGTGCCACCCGGACAGGGACCACTTTGAGCACAGATACGCAGTATTTT. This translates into CATRTGTTLSTDTQYF.